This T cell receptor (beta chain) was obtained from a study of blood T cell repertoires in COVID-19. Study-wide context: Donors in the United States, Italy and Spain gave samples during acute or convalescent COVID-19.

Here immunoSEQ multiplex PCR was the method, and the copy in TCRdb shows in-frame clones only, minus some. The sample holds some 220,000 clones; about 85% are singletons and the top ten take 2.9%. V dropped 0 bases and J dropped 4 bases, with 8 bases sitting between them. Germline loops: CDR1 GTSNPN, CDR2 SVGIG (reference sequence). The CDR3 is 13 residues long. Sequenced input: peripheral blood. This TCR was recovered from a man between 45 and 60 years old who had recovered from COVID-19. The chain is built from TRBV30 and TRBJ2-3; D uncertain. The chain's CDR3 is CAWSVSVSDTQYF. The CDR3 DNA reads TGTGCCTGGAGTGTAAGCGTCTCAGATACGCAGTATTTT. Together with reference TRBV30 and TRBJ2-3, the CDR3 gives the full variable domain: SQTIHQWPATLVQPVGSPLSLECTVEGTSNPNLYWYRQAAGRGLQLLFYSVGIGQISSEVPQNLSASRPQDRQFILSSKKLLLSDSGFYLCAWSVSVSDTQYFGPGTRLTVL.